The rows below give T cell receptor beta chains drawn from one sample of a study of post-analysis software for immune sequencing data. TCRdb itself ran the PCR reads through MiXCR, one entry per CDR3 protein. Altogether about 800,000 distinct CDR3 sequences are present, just under 30% being singletons, with the ten largest covering around 0.56%. Sequences were obtained from blood. These receptors were obtained from a girl aged 10 to 17 with multiple sclerosis. Both conserved end residues are part of each CDR3. Size values are once, few and many counts, or a class for expanded clones, and some rows have none.

clone_size j_call cdr3_length v_call cdr3_aa
NA TRBJ2-3 13 TRBV5-1 CASRDGEQDTQYF
NA TRBJ2-7 12 TRBV5-1 CASSAGTYEQYF
NA TRBJ2-1 16 TRBV6-6 CASRHPPNTSGQRQFF
NA NA 13 TRBV4-3 CASSQDRFHEQYF
once TRBJ1-4 18 TRBV20-1 CSARDVGAGGATNEKLFF
NA TRBJ2-1 14 TRBV6-2/TRBV6-3 CASRRSGGYNEQFF
many TRBJ2-7 14 TRBV29-1 CSVEKPGAGGEQYF
NA TRBJ1-6 14 TRBV6-6 CAGAHGDLNSPLHF
NA TRBJ2-1 17 TRBV24-1 CATSEKKTGRAYNEQFF
few TRBJ1-2 13 TRBV7-2 CASRLTGGNGYTF
few TRBJ2-7 12 TRBV7-9 CASSSAVYEQYF
NA TRBJ2-5 15 TRBV2 CASKTISGRQETQYF
NA TRBJ2-7 19 TRBV6-1 CASRTQALSRQGAFYEQYF
few TRBJ1-1 13 TRBV12-3/TRBV12-4 CASSLGKITEAFF
NA TRBJ1-2 14 TRBV7-2 CASSLEGRNYGYTF
many TRBJ2-1 15 TRBV9 CASGLAGGSYNEQFF
NA TRBJ2-2 14 TRBV10-3 CAISELSGAGELFF
many TRBJ2-1 15 TRBV14 CASSPGLAGANEQFF
many TRBJ2-7 16 TRBV24-1 CATSVQAGTGFYEQYF
few TRBJ1-2 14 TRBV11-2 CASRPETVRGGYTF
few NA 16 TRBV15 CATSRSPGLAIYEQYF
NA NA 12 TRBV2 CASSGLGETQYF
few TRBJ1-5 14 TRBV9 CASSVEGVSEPQHF
NA TRBJ2-2 16 TRBV4-3 CASSQDRLRNTGELFF
few TRBJ2-7 16 TRBV6-6 CASSIRGQGTNYEQYF
few TRBJ2-7 16 TRBV6-5 CASSSFGLAGEYEQYF
few TRBJ2-5 13 TRBV14 CASSPASEETQYF
NA TRBJ2-1 20 TRBV4-1 CASSQAPFVERGSSYNEQFF
few TRBJ2-5 15 TRBV20-1 CSARDQGRGQETQYF
many TRBJ1-5 15 TRBV7-2 CASSPMVRAYQPQHF
few TRBJ1-5 12 TRBV9 CASSIRVQPQHF
NA NA 15 TRBV16 CASSQGMVNSYEQYF
few TRBJ1-5 15 TRBV7-2 CASSLAQDPNQPQHF
NA TRBJ2-5 14 TRBV29-1 CSGLLAGLYGTQYF
few TRBJ2-7 13 TRBV5-6 CASSRVSSYEQYF
NA TRBJ1-1 17 TRBV4-1 CASSQRASAGPLTEAFF
NA TRBJ1-4 14 TRBV15 CATSRQIGEEKLFF
NA TRBJ1-1 13 TRBV5-1 CASSLEQGMVAFF
NA TRBJ2-5 15 TRBV4-3 CASSQSGTGQEAQYF
NA TRBJ1-2 12 TRBV6-5 CASSYGGGGYTF
NA TRBJ1-2 18 TRBV4-3 CASSQPRSRGQGNYGYTF
NA TRBJ2-3 15 TRBV7-2 CASRPAGRASDTQYF
NA TRBJ2-5 15 TRBV6-6 CASREPGPSQETQYF
few TRBJ2-3 15 TRBV29-1 CSVEVLAGGRDTQYF
many TRBJ2-1 15 TRBV11-2 CASSWGLAGYNEQFF
NA TRBJ2-3 15 TRBV7-2 CASSLRQVSTDTQYF
NA TRBJ2-5 12 TRBV20-1 CSAQDRAGTQYF
few TRBJ2-6 18 TRBV5-4 CASSFGGQPSSGANVLTF